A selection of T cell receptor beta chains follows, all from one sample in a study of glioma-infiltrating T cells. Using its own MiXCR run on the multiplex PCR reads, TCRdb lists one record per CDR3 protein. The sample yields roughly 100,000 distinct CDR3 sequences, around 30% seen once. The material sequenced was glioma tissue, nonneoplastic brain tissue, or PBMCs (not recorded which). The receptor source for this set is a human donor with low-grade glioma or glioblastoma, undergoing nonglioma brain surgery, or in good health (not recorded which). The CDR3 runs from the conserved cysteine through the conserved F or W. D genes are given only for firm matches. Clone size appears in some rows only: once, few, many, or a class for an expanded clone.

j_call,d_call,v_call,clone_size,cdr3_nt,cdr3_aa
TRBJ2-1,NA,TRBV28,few,TGTGCCAGCAGTTTATCCCCTACGGACGTGAATGAGCAGTTCTTC,CASSLSPTDVNEQFF
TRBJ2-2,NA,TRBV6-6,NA,TGTGCCAGCTGTCTTGGAGGGAGAGACTACACCGGGGAGCTGTTTTTT,CASCLGGRDYTGELFF
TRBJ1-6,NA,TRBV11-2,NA,TGTGCCAGCAGCCTTACGGGACCCCTCCGCACACCCCTCCACTTT,CASSLTGPLRTPLHF
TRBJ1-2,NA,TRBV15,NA,TGTGCCACCAGCAGAGATCTCACGCCGGGCAGCCTATATGGCTACACCTTC,CATSRDLTPGSLYGYTF
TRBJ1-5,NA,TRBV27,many,TGTGCCAGCAGTTTATGGGGCAATCAGCCCCAGCATTTT,CASSLWGNQPQHF
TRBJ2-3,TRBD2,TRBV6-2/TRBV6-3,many,TGTGCCAGCAGTTACGGCCGGGGAGGGTCAGATACGCAGTATTTT,CASSYGRGGSDTQYF
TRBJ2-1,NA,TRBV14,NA,TGTGCCAGCAGCCAACGGCTAGAGAAAAACAATGAGCAGTTCTTC,CASSQRLEKNNEQFF
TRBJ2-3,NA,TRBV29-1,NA,TGCAGCGTTGGAGGGGTGGCCTCAGATACGCAGTATTTT,CSVGGVASDTQYF
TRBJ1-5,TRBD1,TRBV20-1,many,TGCAGTGCTAGTGTTGACAGGGGAGATCAGCCCCAGCATTTT,CSASVDRGDQPQHF
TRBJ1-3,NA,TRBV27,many,TGTGCCAGCAGCCCAGGGTGGGGAAACACCATATATTTT,CASSPGWGNTIYF
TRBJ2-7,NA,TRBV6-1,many,TGTGCCAGCAGGCAGGGTAGTTACGAGCAGTACTTC,CASRQGSYEQYF
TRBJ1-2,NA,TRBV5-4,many,TGTGCCAGCAGCTTGGTGGTGGGTGGAGATGGCTACACCTTC,CASSLVVGGDGYTF
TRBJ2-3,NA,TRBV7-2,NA,TGTGCCAGCAGCTTGCCCCTTAGTTCGACTAGCACAGATACGCAGTATTTT,CASSLPLSSTSTDTQYF
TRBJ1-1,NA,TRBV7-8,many,TGTGCCAGCAGCTTGGGTTCAGAATGGAGGAACACTGAAGCTTTCTTT,CASSLGSEWRNTEAFF
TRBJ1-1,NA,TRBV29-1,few,TGCAGCGTTGAAGGGACGAACACTGAAGCTTTCTTT,CSVEGTNTEAFF
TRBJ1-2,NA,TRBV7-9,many,TGTGCCAGCAGCTTACAGTCTAACTATGGCTACACCTTC,CASSLQSNYGYTF
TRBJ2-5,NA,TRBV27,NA,TGTGCCAGCATCGGGATAAGGTTGGGCAGGCAGGAGTTAAGAGCCCAGTACTTC,CASIGIRLGRQELRAQYF
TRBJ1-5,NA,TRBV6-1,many,TGTGCCAGCAGTAGCCATATGGCCACTAATCAGCCCCAGCATTTT,CASSSHMATNQPQHF
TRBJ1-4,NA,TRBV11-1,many,TGTGCCAGCAGCTTCGGACGCAATGAAAAACTGTTTTTT,CASSFGRNEKLFF
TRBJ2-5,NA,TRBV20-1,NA,TGCAGTGCTAGAGTACTCGCGGGGCGCTTTCAAGAGACCCAGTACTTC,CSARVLAGRFQETQYF
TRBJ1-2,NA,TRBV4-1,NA,TGCGCCAGCAGCCAAGGACAACTAAATAACTATGGCTACACCTTC,CASSQGQLNNYGYTF
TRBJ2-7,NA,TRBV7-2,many,TGTGCCAGCAGCTTAGTACTAGCTGCCGAGCAGTACTTC,CASSLVLAAEQYF
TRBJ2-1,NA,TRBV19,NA,TGTGCCAGTAGCATGCGTGTCCCGCCCAATGAGCAGTCCTTC,CASSMRVPPNEQSF
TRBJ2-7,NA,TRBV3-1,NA,TGTGCCAGCAGTTCTAGGAAGTACTACGAGCAGTACTTC,CASSSRKYYEQYF
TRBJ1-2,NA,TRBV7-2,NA,TGTGCCACGTCGACTTCCTCCTATGGCTACACCTTC,CATSTSSYGYTF
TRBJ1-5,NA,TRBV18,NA,TGTGCCAGGTCCCCCGTGGGGGTCTCGGGGCAGCCCCAGCATTTT,CARSPVGVSGQPQHF
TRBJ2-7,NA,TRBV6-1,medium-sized,TGTGCCAGCAGTTCCAGACATGGTCCCGAGCAGTACTTC,CASSSRHGPEQYF
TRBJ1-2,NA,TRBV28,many,TGTGCCAGCAGTTTGCGGGAAGGCTACACCTTC,CASSLREGYTF
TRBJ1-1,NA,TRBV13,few,TGTGCCAGCAGCCGCCGCCCGGGGGCTGAGGCTTTCTTT,CASSRRPGAEAFF
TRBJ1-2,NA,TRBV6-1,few,TGTGCCAGCGTCGAAAGATTAGGGCAGGGAATGGGCTACACCTTC,CASVERLGQGMGYTF
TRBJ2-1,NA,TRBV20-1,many,TGCAGTGCGGCCGAGAGCGACAATGAGCAGTTCTTC,CSAAESDNEQFF
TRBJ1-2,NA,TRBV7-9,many,TGTGCCAGCAGCTTAGCGGGTTACCCTTATGGCTACACCTTC,CASSLAGYPYGYTF
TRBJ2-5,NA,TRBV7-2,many,TGTGCCAGCAGCTTATTTCCGGAGACCCAGTACTTC,CASSLFPETQYF
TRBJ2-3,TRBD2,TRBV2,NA,TGTGCCGGAGGGGGACTAGCGGGGTTCTTCGGAGATACGCAGTATTTT,CAGGGLAGFFGDTQYF
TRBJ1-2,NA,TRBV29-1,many,TGCAGCGTTGAAGACCAACCGGGACTCGGGGGCTACACCTTC,CSVEDQPGLGGYTF
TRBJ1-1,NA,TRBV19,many,TGTGCCAGTAGTACAAGGGTTTTTGGAGCTTTCTTT,CASSTRVFGAFF
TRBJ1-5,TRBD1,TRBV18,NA,TGTGCCAGCTCACAAGGGACAGGGTATGGCAATCAGCCCAAGCACTTT,CASSQGTGYGNQPKHF
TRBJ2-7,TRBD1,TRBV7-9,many,TGTGCCAGCAGCTTAGCCGACAGGGGAGACGAGCAGTACTTC,CASSLADRGDEQYF
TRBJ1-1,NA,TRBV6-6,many,TGTGCCAGCAGTTACGGGACGGTGAACACTGAAGCTTTCTTT,CASSYGTVNTEAFF
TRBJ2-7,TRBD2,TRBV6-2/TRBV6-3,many,TGTGCCAGCAGTTATTACGGGACTATTTACAACGAGCAGTACTTC,CASSYYGTIYNEQYF
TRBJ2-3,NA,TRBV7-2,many,TGTGCCAGCAGCTTAGGGTACGGGGGGAGGGGGACAGATACGCAGTATTTT,CASSLGYGGRGTDTQYF
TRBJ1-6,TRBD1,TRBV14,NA,TGTGCCAGCAGCCAACAGACAGGGGGGAATTCACCCCTCCACTTT,CASSQQTGGNSPLHF
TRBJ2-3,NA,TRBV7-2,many,TGTGCCAGCAGCTTAGGTCGAGTTACGGGGGTTTCTAGCACAGATACGCAGTATTTT,CASSLGRVTGVSSTDTQYF
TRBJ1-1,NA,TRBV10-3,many,TGTGCCATCAGTGAGGAGTGGGGCACTGAAGCTTTCTTT,CAISEEWGTEAFF
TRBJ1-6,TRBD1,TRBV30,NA,TGTGCCGCAGACAGGGGTAATTCACCCCTCCACTTT,CAADRGNSPLHF
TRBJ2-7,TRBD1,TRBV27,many,TGTGCCAGCAGCCGACAGGGGGCCTACGAGCAGTACTTC,CASSRQGAYEQYF
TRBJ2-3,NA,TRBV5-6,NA,TGTGCCAGCAGCCCGTGGGACAATCCAGATACGCAGTATTTT,CASSPWDNPDTQYF
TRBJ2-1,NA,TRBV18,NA,TGTGCCAGCTCACCGCTAACCCACAATGAGCAGTTCTTC,CASSPLTHNEQFF